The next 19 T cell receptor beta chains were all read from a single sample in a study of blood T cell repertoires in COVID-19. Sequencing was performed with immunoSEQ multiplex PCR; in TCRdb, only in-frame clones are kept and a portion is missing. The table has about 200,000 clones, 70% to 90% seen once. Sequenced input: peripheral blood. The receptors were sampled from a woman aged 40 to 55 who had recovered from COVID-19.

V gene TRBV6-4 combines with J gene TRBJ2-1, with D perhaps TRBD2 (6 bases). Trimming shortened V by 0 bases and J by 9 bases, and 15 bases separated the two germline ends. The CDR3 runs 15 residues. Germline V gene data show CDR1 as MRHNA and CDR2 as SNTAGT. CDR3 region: CASSDSSGRRGEQFF. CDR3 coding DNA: TGTGCCAGCAGTGACTCGTCGGGCCGGAGGGGTGAGCAGTTCTTC.

CDR3 DNA sequence: TGTGCCAGCAGTCTACGACAGGGTACTTCACCCCTCCACTTT. Its translation: CASSLRQGTSPLHF. This sequence joins TRBV2 and TRBJ1-6, with 7 bases identical to TRBD1. The CDR3 runs to 14 residues. Looked up from germline, CDR1 is SNHLY and CDR2 is FYNNEI. Trimming removed 5 bases from V and 9 bases from J; junction bases left unmatched: 7. The full variable domain, in which reference TRBV2 and TRBJ1-6 provide the parts outside the CDR3, is EPEVTQTPSHQVTQMGQEVILRCVPISNHLYFYWYRQILGQKVEFLVSFYNNEISEKSEIFDDQFSVERPDGSNFTLKIRSTKLEDSAMYFCASSLRQGTSPLHFGNGTRLTVT.

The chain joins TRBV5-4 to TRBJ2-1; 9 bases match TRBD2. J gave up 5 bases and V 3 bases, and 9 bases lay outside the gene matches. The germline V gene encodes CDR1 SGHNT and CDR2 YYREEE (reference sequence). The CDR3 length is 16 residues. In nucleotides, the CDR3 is TGTGCCAGCAGCTCGATTGCGACTAGCGGAAACAATGAGCAGTTCTTC. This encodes CASSSIATSGNNEQFF. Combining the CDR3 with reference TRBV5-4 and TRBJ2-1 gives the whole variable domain ETGVTQSPTHLIKTRGQQVTLRCSSQSGHNTVSWYQQALGQGPQFIFQYYREEENGRGNFPPRFSGLQFPNYSSELNVNALELDDSALYLCASSSIATSGNNEQFFGPGTRLTVL.

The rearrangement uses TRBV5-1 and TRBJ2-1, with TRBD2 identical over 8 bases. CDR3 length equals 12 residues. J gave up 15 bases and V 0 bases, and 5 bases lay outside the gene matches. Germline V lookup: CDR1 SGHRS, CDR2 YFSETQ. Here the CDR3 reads CASSLGGGSWFF. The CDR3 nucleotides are TGCGCCAGCAGCTTGGGCGGGGGGAGCTGGTTCTTC.

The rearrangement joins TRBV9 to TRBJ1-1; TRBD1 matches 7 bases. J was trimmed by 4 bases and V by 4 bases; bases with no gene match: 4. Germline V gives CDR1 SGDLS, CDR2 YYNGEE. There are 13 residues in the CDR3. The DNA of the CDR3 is TGTGCCAGCAGCCGAGGGGGCTTCACTGAAGCTTTCTTT. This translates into CASSRGGFTEAFF.

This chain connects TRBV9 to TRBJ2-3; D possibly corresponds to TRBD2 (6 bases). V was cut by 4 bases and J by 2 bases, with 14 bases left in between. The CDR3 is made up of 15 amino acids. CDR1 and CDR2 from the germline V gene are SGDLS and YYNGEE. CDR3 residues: CASSPEGAATDTQYF. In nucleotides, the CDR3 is TGTGCCAGCAGCCCGGAGGGAGCCGCCACAGATACGCAGTATTTT.

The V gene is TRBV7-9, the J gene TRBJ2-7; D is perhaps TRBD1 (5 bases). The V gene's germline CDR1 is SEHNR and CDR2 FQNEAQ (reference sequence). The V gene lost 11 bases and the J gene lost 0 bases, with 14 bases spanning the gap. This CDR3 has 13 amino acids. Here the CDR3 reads CAGYEQDSYEQYF. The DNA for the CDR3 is TGTGCCGGCTACGAACAGGACTCCTACGAGCAGTACTTC. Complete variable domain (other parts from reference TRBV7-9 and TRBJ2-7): DTGVSQNPRHKITKRGQNVTFRCDPISEHNRLYWYRQTLGQGPEFLTYFQNEAQLEKSRLLSDRFSAERPKGSFSTLEIQRTEQGDSAMYLCAGYEQDSYEQYFGPGTRLTVT.

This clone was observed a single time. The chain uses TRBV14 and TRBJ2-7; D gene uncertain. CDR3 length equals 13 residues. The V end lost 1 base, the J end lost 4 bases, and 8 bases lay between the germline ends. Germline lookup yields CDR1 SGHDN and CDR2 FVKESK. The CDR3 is CASSQVGGYEQYF. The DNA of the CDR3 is TGTGCCAGCAGCCAAGTCGGCGGTTACGAGCAGTACTTC.

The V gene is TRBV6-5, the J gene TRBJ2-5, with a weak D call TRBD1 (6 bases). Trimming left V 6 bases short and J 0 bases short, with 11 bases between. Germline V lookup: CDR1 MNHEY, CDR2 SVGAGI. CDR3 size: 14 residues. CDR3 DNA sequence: TGTGCCAGCAGCCTGACAGGATACCAAGAGACCCAGTACTTC. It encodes CASSLTGYQETQYF.

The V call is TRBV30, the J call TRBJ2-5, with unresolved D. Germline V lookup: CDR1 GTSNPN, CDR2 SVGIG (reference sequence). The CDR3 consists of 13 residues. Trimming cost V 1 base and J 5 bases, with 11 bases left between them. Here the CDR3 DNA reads TGTGCCTGGAGTGGAACTGAGCCGGAGACCCAGTACTTC. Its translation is CAWSGTEPETQYF.

The CDR3 DNA is TGTGCCAGCAGCCAAGGAGAGATCCAAGAGACCCAGTACTTC. Encoded protein: CASSQGEIQETQYF. The V call is TRBV4-2, the J call TRBJ2-5; D is unclear. Germline CDR1 reads LGHNA; CDR2 reads YNFKEQ. The V end was cut by 1 base, the J end by 1 base, with 7 bases between. CDR3 length equals 14 residues.

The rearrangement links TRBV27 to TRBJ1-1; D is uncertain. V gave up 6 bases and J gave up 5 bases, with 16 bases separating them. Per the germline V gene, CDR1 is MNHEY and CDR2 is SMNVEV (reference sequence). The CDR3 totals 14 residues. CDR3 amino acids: CASSPGSGGTEAFF. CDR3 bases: TGTGCCAGCAGCCCCGGGTCAGGAGGTACTGAAGCTTTCTTT.

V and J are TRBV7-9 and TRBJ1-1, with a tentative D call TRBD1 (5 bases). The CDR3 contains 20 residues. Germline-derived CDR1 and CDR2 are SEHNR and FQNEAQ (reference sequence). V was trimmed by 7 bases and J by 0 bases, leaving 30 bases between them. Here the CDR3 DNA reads TGTGCCAGCACCTCCCCATACATCGGCAGGGAAGACCAAATGAACACTGAAGCTTTCTTT. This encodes CASTSPYIGREDQMNTEAFF.

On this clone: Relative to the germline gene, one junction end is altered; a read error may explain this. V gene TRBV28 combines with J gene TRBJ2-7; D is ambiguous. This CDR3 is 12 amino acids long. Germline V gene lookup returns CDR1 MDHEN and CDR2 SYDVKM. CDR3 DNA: TGTGCCAGCAGTCTCCCAGTGGCGCCGAGGTTCTTC. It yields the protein CASSLPVAPRFF.

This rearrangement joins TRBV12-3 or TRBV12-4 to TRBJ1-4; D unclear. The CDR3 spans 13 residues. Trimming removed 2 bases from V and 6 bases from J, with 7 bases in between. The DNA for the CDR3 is TGTGCCAGCAGTTTAAATAGAGATGAAAAACTGTTTTTT. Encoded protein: CASSLNRDEKLFF.

The CDR3 here is CASSPRGGSSYNEQFF. CDR3 DNA sequence: TGTGCCAGCAGCCCCAGGGGAGGGAGCTCCTACAATGAGCAGTTCTTC. The V gene is TRBV7-9, the J gene TRBJ2-1, with D possibly TRBD2 on 7 matching bases. The CDR3 is made up of 16 amino acids. V was trimmed by 5 bases and J by 0 bases, leaving 14 bases between them. The germline CDR1 and CDR2 sequences are SEHNR and FQNEAQ (reference sequence).

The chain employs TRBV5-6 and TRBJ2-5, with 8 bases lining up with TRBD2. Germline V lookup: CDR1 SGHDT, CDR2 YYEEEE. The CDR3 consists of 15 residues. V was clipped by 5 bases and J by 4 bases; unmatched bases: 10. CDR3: CASRARTSHGETQYF. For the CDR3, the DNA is TGTGCCAGCAGGGCCCGGACTAGCCATGGAGAGACCCAGTACTTC. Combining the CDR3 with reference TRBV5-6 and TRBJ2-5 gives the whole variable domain DAGVTQSPTHLIKTRGQQVTLRCSPKSGHDTVSWYQQALGQGPQFIFQYYEEEERQRGNFPDRFSGHQFPNYSSELNVNALLLGDSALYLCASRARTSHGETQYFGPGTRLLVL.

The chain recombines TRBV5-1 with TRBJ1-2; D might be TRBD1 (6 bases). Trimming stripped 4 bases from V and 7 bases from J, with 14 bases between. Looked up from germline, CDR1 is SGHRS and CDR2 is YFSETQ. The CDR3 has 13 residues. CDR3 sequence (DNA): TGCGCCAGCAGCACACAGGGATCAGGTGGCTACACCTTC. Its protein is CASSTQGSGGYTF.

As DNA, the CDR3 is TGCGCCAGCAGCCCTAGGGGGACAGGGCAGGAAAAACTGTTTTTT. This encodes CASSPRGTGQEKLFF. V usage is TRBV5-1 and J usage is TRBJ1-4, with TRBD1 matching 9 bases. Per the germline V gene, CDR1 is SGHRS and CDR2 is YFSETQ. CDR3 length: 15 residues. Trimming removed 4 bases from V and 8 bases from J; junction bases left unmatched: 9.